A selection of T cell receptor beta chains follows, all from one sample in a study of T cell repertoires in cytomegalovirus infection. A single record per CDR3 protein comes from TCRdb applying MiXCR to the reads. The profile shows fewer than 200,000 distinct CDR3 sequences, around 14% of them singletons. The specimen was PBMCs. The source is a human donor in good health (CMV status not recorded). Some clones in this sample may be carry-over from other donors' samples. Both conserved end residues are trimmed from each CDR3. The order of the fields is J gene, V gene, CDR3 protein.

>TRBJ2-1|TRBV19
ASSPVGLAVSYNEQF
>TRBJ2-1|TRBV6-2/TRBV6-3
ASSYLGEYEQF
>TRBJ2-1|TRBV6-5
ASSSGSTGSYNEQF
>TRBJ2-1|TRBV2
ASTLLGLNEQF
>TRBJ2-2|TRBV9
ASSASGGTNTGELF
>TRBJ2-7|TRBV29-1
SMDATGTYEQY
>TRBJ2-5|TRBV6-2/TRBV6-3
ASSSGQARETQY
>TRBJ2-3|TRBV7-6
ASSSLSRRERTDTQY
>TRBJ2-7|TRBV4-1
ASSQRQGSEQY
>TRBJ1-1|TRBV7-2
ASRFTVNTEAF
>TRBJ1-1|TRBV7-9
ASSLDGTLGAEAF
>TRBJ1-2|TRBV18
ASSPQEGFKYGYT
>TRBJ1-1|TRBV7-9
ASSPGSFPWVEAF
>TRBJ1-2|TRBV5-1
ASSLGTGGAYGYT
>TRBJ2-7|TRBV12-3/TRBV12-4
ASSLVLSGGPSEQY
>TRBJ1-6|TRBV7-2
ASSTRQGPMLSPLH
>TRBJ1-1|TRBV15
ATSRDRGNTEAF
>TRBJ1-4|TRBV11-2
ASSLRGGEEKLF
>TRBJ1-1|TRBV5-1
ASSGRGTRKGTEAF
>TRBJ1-2|TRBV5-6
ASSGGTGDYGYT
>TRBJ2-7|TRBV6-2/TRBV6-3
ASGLASYEQY
>TRBJ2-3|TRBV10-3
AISESTGRTDTQY
>TRBJ2-7|TRBV28
ASSAGTSGKGEQY
>TRBJ2-7|TRBV7-2
ASSLHWTASYEQY
>TRBJ2-6|TRBV7-9
ASSGDRGRVVGANVLT
>TRBJ1-5|TRBV11-2
ASSLTGGGQPQH
>TRBJ2-1|TRBV7-3
ASSSIADTYNEQF
>TRBJ2-6|TRBV20-1
SAPGQGLSGANVLT
>TRBJ1-5|TRBV12-3/TRBV12-4
ASSLKLSGRENQPQH
>TRBJ1-5|TRBV5-6
ASSLGTRNFNQPQH
>TRBJ2-1|TRBV28
ASSYGGAVDEQF
>TRBJ2-1|TRBV7-2
ASSLAGTPFNEQF
>TRBJ1-5|TRBV6-1
ASSEGQGHQPQH
>TRBJ2-2|TRBV7-2
ASSSTRNTGELF
>TRBJ1-1|TRBV20-1
SARAGNRGQNTEAF
>TRBJ2-7|TRBV28
ASSYGTSDSYEQY
>TRBJ1-2|TRBV18
ASSPDPFYGYT
>TRBJ1-1|TRBV6-6
ASSYPDSNTEAF
>TRBJ1-2|TRBV29-1
SVEPRDRGLGSYGYT
>TRBJ1-1|TRBV7-8
ASSLVNSGVAEAF
>TRBJ1-3|TRBV7-2
ASSQNSGNTIY
>TRBJ1-1|TRBV7-9
ASSLFGNTEAF
>TRBJ2-2|TRBV5-6
ASSMGNTGELF
>TRBJ2-5|TRBV28
ASSPGQGVQETQY
>TRBJ2-6|TRBV5-1
ASSVTGGSTGANVLT
>TRBJ2-6|TRBV10-3
AISAQGAMGANVLT